This TCR beta chain was documented in a study of CD8 T cells in Susac syndrome. When the RNA was reverse transcribed, random hexamers were used with an input of roughly 0.45 to 1 ug. Amplification of TCR beta CDR3 by immunoSEQ multiplex PCR spanned 54 Vbeta and 13 Jbeta. MiXCR, run by TCRdb on the immunoSEQ multiplex PCR reads, gives a single entry per CDR3 protein. The data contain more than 85,000 distinct CDR3 sequences, 96% of them singletons. The V end was cut by 6 bases, the J end by 4 bases, with 15 bases between. Germline V CDR1 and CDR2: SQVTM, ANQGSEA. The CDR3 consists of 14 residues. The control participants were healthy donors, and these controls were matched with respect to both age and sex.

The sequencing sample was made of CD4+ T cells from PBMCs. J is TRBJ2-2 and V is TRBV29-1; weak D call: TRBD2 (6 bases). The clonotype originates from a human donor in good health. CDR3 nucleotide sequence: TGCAGCGTGAGGCTATTGGAGGGCACCGGGGAGCTGTTTTTT. As protein: CSVRLLEGTGELFF.